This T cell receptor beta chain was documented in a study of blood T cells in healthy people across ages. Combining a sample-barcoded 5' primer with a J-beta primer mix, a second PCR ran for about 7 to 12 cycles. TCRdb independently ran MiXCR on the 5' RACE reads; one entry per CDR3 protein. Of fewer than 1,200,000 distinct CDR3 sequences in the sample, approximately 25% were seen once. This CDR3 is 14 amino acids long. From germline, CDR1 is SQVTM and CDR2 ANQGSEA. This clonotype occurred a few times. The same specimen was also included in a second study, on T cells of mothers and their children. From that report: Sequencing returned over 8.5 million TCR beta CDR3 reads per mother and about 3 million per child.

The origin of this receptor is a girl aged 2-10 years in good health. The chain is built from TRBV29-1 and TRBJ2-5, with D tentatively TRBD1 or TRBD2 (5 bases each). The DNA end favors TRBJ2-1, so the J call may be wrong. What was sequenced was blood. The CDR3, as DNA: TGCAGCGTACGCCGGGACGGGAATAACAATGAGCAGTTCTTC. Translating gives CSVRRDGNNNEQFF.